This T cell receptor (beta chain) was obtained from a study of T cells in Graves' hyperthyroidism and ophthalmopathy. With 0 bases removed from V and 9 bases from J, the gap between germline ends came to 9 bases. Germline V gene lookup returns CDR1 LGHNA and CDR2 YNFKEQ. CDR3 length equals 13 residues. This clonotype has a handful of counts. Cells are PBMCs isolated from about 10 ml of fresh blood. Authors of the study amplified TCR beta CDR3 regions from RNA transcripts. Carried out on the TCR CDR3, a first-round RT-PCR used the HTBI primer set. Each CDR3 protein gets one entry after TCRdb re-called the multiplex PCR reads with MiXCR. Altogether some 760,000 distinct CDR3 sequences are present, approximately 15% being singletons, with the ten largest covering about a tenth.

The chain uses TRBV4-2 and TRBJ2-1; the D is unclear. The source is a woman aged 18-30 years with Graves' hyperthyroidism. The sample comprised blood. The CDR3 DNA reads as TGTGCCAGCAGCCAAGATAGGTCCCCTGAGCAGTTCTTC. This gives the protein CASSQDRSPEQFF.